The source of this TCR beta chain is a study of blood T cell repertoires in COVID-19. Study as a whole: The cDNA or gDNA used as material had been derived from T cells, B-cell-depleted T cells, or PBMCs.

Method: immunoSEQ multiplex PCR; TCRdb's copy keeps in-frame clones and lacks some. The table lists a few hundred thousand clones, around 81% of them singletons. Study members were between roughly 18 and 90 years old and lived in approximately 25 US regions. Cohort allocation depended upon clinical history that participants reported. The sequencing sample was made of PBMCs or T cells enriched from blood (not recorded which). This clonotype originated in a man aged 25 to 45 with acute COVID-19.

Here the CDR3 DNA reads TGTGCCAGCAGTGGAGGGCACCCAGCGATAGGGTACGAGCAGTACTTC. Its translation: CASSGGHPAIGYEQYF. This chain connects TRBV2 to TRBJ2-7; TRBD2 is a possible D gene (5 bases). CDR1 and CDR2 from the germline V gene are SNHLY and FYNNEI. The length of the CDR3 is 16 residues. V lost 4 bases and J lost 4, with 20 bases in between.